The entry that follows covers one T cell receptor (beta chain) sequence. The target antigen is unknown. The data were taken from a study of vaccination and CD4 T cells after COVID-19. On the study more broadly: Two of the convalescents were Hispanic, and convalescents were six males and four females.

With the Oncomine TCR Beta short-read assay, DNA from cultured CD4+ T cells was sequenced. Using its own MiXCR run on the PCR reads, TCRdb lists one record per CDR3 protein. The sample consists of 9,000 to 15,000 distinct CDR3 sequences, roughly 61% of them appearing once. Treatment specified: 10-day PBMC culture with coronavirus spike peptide pools or control peptides (ViraFEST assay). ViraFEST used peptide pools to expand antigen-specific T cells, then sequenced TCRs. Study outcomes and limitations: Convalescent patients had a median roughly 87% of post-vaccine SARS-CoV-2-reactive clones that were detected only after vaccination, not before it. Median SARS-CoV-2-reactive clonotypes rose from roughly 22 to 38, not significantly.

Trimming pared 0 bases from V and 0 bases from J, leaving 6 bases between. Germline lookup yields CDR1 DFQATT and CDR2 SNEGSKA (reference sequence). The CDR3 spans 15 residues. The material sequenced was CD4+ T cells from blood, cultured in vitro. The chain employs TRBV20-1 and TRBJ2-6; no reliable D call. This receptor was obtained from a human donor who had recovered from COVID-19. The CDR3: CSARDRASGANVLTF. The DNA of the CDR3 is TGCAGTGCTAGAGATCGGGCCTCTGGGGCCAACGTCCTGACTTTC.